The clone carrying this TCR beta chain has ten or more counts. The antigen is not known. Germline values: CDR1 LNHNV, CDR2 YYDKDF (reference sequence). The CDR3 runs to 16 residues. Trimming shortened V by 0 bases and J by 1 base, and 9 bases separated the two germline ends. Unique molecular identifiers were used to barcode this TCRbeta library. MiXCR was run by TCRdb on the PCR reads, yielding one entry per CDR3 protein. The sample includes around 250,000 distinct CDR3 sequences, just under 8.5% seen only once; the top ten take 6.3%. The data belong to a study of T-cell reconstitution after alpha-beta-depleted transplantation in children. Study results and caveats: As was reported, about two months after transplant, alpha-beta T cells came from several hundred expanded graft clones.

The TCR was taken from a male patient younger than 18 who had a stem cell transplant for acute lymphoblastic leukemia, so the T cells may come from the graft donor. Source: PBMCs, mostly from graft donor cells, taken 180 days after TCRalphabeta/CD19-depleted stem cell transplant. The chain carries TRBV15 and TRBJ2-2; D gene ambiguous. CDR3 residues: CATSRDGGLNTGELFF. The DNA of the CDR3 is TGTGCCACCAGCAGAGATGGCGGCTTGAACACCGGGGAGCTGTTTTTT.